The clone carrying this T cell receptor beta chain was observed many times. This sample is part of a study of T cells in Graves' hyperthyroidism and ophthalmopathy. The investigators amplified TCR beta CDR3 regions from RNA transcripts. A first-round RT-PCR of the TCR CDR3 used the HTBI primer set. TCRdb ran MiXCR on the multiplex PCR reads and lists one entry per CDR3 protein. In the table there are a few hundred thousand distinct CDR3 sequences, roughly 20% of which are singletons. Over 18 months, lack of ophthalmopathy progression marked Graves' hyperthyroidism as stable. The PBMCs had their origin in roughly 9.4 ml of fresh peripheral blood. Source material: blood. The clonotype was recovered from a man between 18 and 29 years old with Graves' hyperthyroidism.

The CDR3 DNA follows: TGTGCCAGCTCACCAATGCAGGGAGTGGACGGGGAGCTGTTTTTT. Its translation is CASSPMQGVDGELFF. This chain joins TRBV18 and TRBJ2-2; either TRBD1 or TRBD2 may supply D (5 bases each). The V and J ends lost 2 bases and 7 bases respectively, with 14 bases between them. This CDR3 contains 15 residues. In germline, CDR1 is KGHSH, CDR2 LQKENI.